Presented here are 18 T cell receptor beta chains from one specimen sequenced in a study of cytomegalovirus exposure and HLA in healthy donors. TCRdb's table, derived via immunoSEQ multiplex PCR, lists solely in-frame clones and lacks some. The sample has over 250,000 clones, around 87% seen once. Input material: PBMCs. These receptors came from a woman between 25 and 40 years old in good health and CMV-seropositive.

The V call is TRBV2, the J call TRBJ1-4; tentatively, D is TRBD1 (6 bases). From germline, CDR1 is SNHLY and CDR2 FYNNEI. V lost 1 base and J 4 bases, leaving 10 bases between the germline ends. CDR3 size: 15 residues. The CDR3 DNA follows: TGTGCCAGCAGTGAAGGACAGGCGTTTAATGAAAAACTGTTTTTT. Its protein product is CASSEGQAFNEKLFF.

The V and J genes are TRBV7-6 and TRBJ2-1; TRBD2 aligns across 8 bases. The CDR3 covers 15 residues. Germline V CDR1 and CDR2: SGHVS, FNYEAQ. J was trimmed by 5 bases and V by 2 bases; bases with no gene match: 5. The CDR3 region is CASSLSGGGHNEQFF. CDR3 in DNA: TGTGCCAGCAGCTTATCCGGCGGGGGGCACAATGAGCAGTTCTTC.

The V gene is TRBV28, the J gene TRBJ2-7; D ambiguous. Germline V CDR1 and CDR2: MDHEN, SYDVKM. The CDR3 is 13 residues long. Trimming took off 4 bases at V and 3 bases at J, with 10 bases between the two ends. CDR3 DNA: TGTGCCAGCAGTTCTCCTCTCCACTACGAGCAGTACTTC. This sequence encodes CASSSPLHYEQYF.

The CDR3 DNA sequence: TGTGCCAGCAGTGTACCCTACGAGCAGTACTTC. Translating gives CASSVPYEQYF. V is TRBV28 and J is TRBJ2-7; D is undetermined. Germline V gene lookup returns CDR1 MDHEN and CDR2 SYDVKM. V was pared by 5 bases and J by 2 bases, with 4 bases between. The CDR3 sequence is 11 residues long.

The V gene is TRBV4-3, the J gene TRBJ2-7; 10 bases are a match to TRBD1. CDR1 is LGHNA, CDR2 YSLEER, per germline. The CDR3 is 14 residues long. The V gene end was trimmed by 3 bases and the J gene end by 3 bases; junction bases not matched to a gene: 2. The CDR3 reads CASSQDRGIYEQYF. CDR3 bases: TGCGCCAGCAGCCAGGACAGGGGGATCTACGAGCAGTACTTC.

The chain has TRBV6-1 and TRBJ1-2; D remains ambiguous. The CDR3 runs 14 residues. Trimming pared 5 bases from V and 0 bases from J, leaving 10 bases between. In germline, CDR1 is MNHNS, CDR2 SASEGT. The chain's CDR3 is CASSPGLTNYGYTF. CDR3 coding DNA: TGTGCCAGCAGTCCAGGACTTACTAACTATGGCTACACCTTC.

The chain recombines TRBV30 with TRBJ2-2; D not resolved. This CDR3 is 12 amino acids long. Trimming removed 2 bases from V and 6 bases from J, with 7 bases in between. From germline, CDR1 is GTSNPN and CDR2 SVGIG (reference sequence). This CDR3 is CAWSFGSGELFF. In DNA form, the CDR3 reads TGTGCCTGGAGTTTTGGGTCCGGGGAGCTGTTTTTT.

This clone has only one observation. The CDR3: CASSKGTPRREQYF. The CDR3 DNA sequence: TGTGCCAGCAGCAAAGGGACACCCCGAAGGGAGCAGTACTTC. The V call is TRBV21-1, the J call TRBJ2-7; the D call in the table, TRBD1, was not verified against the DNA. TRBV21-1 is classified as a pseudogene. CDR3 length: 14 residues.

The chain joins TRBV7-3 to TRBJ2-3; D is unclear. V was cut by 5 bases and J by 2 bases, with 11 bases left in between. Per the germline V gene, CDR1 is SGHTA and CDR2 is FQGTGA. This CDR3 is built from 14 residues. The CDR3 reads CASSMMSYTDTQYF. The CDR3 DNA reads TGTGCCAGCAGCATGATGAGCTACACAGATACGCAGTATTTT.

The rearrangement links TRBV10-3 to TRBJ2-7; 10 bases agree with TRBD2. The CDR3 extends over 15 amino acids. With 0 bases clipped from V and 5 bases from J, the junction kept 4 bases outside the gene matches. Germline CDR1 reads ENHRY; CDR2 reads SYGVKD. Here the CDR3 reads CAISESWLAGDEQYF. The CDR3 nucleotides read TGTGCCATCAGTGAGTCGTGGCTAGCGGGAGACGAGCAGTACTTC.

The chain links TRBV5-4 to TRBJ1-2; 7 bases agree with TRBD1. This CDR3 comprises 14 residues. The ends lost 1 base at V and 4 bases at J; junction bases unmatched: 4. CDR1 is SGHNT, CDR2 YYREEE, per germline (reference sequence). CDR3 nucleotides: TGTGCCAGCAGCTTGATCAACAGGGGCTATGGCTACACCTTC. Translation gives CASSLINRGYGYTF.

The chain employs TRBV4-3 and TRBJ2-7, with TRBD1 matching over 9 bases. Per germline, CDR1 LGHNA and CDR2 YSLEER. Trimming at V came to 5 bases and at J to 5 bases, leaving 10 bases not matched to a gene. The CDR3 contains 15 residues. In nucleotides, the CDR3 is TGCGCCAGCAGCGTACTACCGGGACAGGGCCACGAGCAGTACTTC. Its protein is CASSVLPGQGHEQYF.

The V gene is TRBV5-1, the J gene TRBJ1-2; weak D call: TRBD1 (5 bases). From germline, CDR1 is SGHRS and CDR2 YFSETQ. The CDR3 is 11 residues long. Trimming removed 4 bases at V and 7 bases at J, with 8 bases between. CDR3 loop: CASSQGTGYTF. The CDR3, as DNA: TGCGCCAGCAGCCAAGGGACTGGCTACACCTTC.

The chain employs TRBV28 and TRBJ1-1, with a possible D match to TRBD1 (6 bases). V was cut by 0 bases and J by 1 base, with 9 bases left in between. Germline V lookup: CDR1 MDHEN, CDR2 SYDVKM. This CDR3 region has 15 residues. The CDR3 DNA sequence: TGTGCCAGCAGTTTATGGGGGGGCAAGAACACTGAAGCTTTCTTT. This encodes CASSLWGGKNTEAFF. Full variable domain (rest looked up from reference TRBV28 and TRBJ1-1): DVKVTQSSRYLVKRTGEKVFLECVQDMDHENMFWYRQDPGLGLRLIYFSYDVKMKEKGDIPEGYSVSREKKERFSLILESASTNQTSMYLCASSLWGGKNTEAFFGQGTRLTVV.

The gene calls are TRBV18 and TRBJ1-1; D is possibly TRBD1 (5 bases). Per the germline V gene, CDR1 is KGHSH and CDR2 is LQKENI. The CDR3 runs to 15 residues. Trimming removed 3 bases from V and 1 base from J, with 12 bases in between. The CDR3 protein is CASSPGGRANTEAFF. DNA for the CDR3: TGTGCCAGCTCACCCGGGGGGAGAGCGAACACTGAAGCTTTCTTT.

This rearrangement joins TRBV2 to TRBJ1-3; possibly TRBD1 for D (5 bases). Trimming removed 7 bases from V and 0 bases from J, with 13 bases in between. The CDR3 runs to 15 residues. CDR1 and CDR2 from the germline V gene are SNHLY and FYNNEI. CDR3 nucleotides: TGTGCCAGCATGAAGGGGTTGAGCTCTGGAAACACCATATATTTT. As protein: CASMKGLSSGNTIYF.

V gene TRBV29-1 combines with J gene TRBJ2-7; D gene unclear. Germline V gives CDR1 SQVTM, CDR2 ANQGSEA. Trimming pared 4 bases from V and 7 bases from J, leaving 11 bases between. This CDR3 is built from 11 residues. The DNA for the CDR3 is TGCAGCGTTGCCCGGGTGGGGGAGCAGTACTTC. It yields the protein CSVARVGEQYF.

The chain combines TRBV6-5 with TRBJ2-1; 12 nucleotides line up with TRBD1. The J segment lost 10 bases and the V segment lost 7 bases, leaving 11 bases of the junction unmatched. Germline CDR1 reads MNHEY; CDR2 reads SVGAGI. This CDR3 comprises 15 residues. The CDR3: CASKRRDRGRGEQFF. DNA of the CDR3: TGTGCCAGCAAGAGACGGGACAGGGGGCGTGGGGAGCAGTTCTTC.